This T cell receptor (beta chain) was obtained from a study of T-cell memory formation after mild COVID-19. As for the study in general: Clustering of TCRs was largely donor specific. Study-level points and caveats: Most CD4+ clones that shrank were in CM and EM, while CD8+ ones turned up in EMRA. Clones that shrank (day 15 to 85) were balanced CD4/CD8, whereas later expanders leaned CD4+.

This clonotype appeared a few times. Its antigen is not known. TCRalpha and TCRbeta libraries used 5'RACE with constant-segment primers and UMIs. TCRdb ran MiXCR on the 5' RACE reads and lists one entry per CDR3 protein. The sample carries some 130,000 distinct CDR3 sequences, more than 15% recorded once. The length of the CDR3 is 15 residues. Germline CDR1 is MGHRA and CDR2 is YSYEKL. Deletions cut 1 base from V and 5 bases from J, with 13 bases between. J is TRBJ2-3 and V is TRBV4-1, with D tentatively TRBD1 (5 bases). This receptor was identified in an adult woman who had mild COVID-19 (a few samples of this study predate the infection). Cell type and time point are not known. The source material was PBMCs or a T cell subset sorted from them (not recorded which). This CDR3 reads CASSQGRARVDTQYF. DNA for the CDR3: TGCGCCAGCAGCCAAGGACGGGCCAGGGTAGATACGCAGTATTTT.